The present T cell receptor beta chain was sequenced within a study of regulatory T cells in long-lasting Graves disease. The sample's time point: newly diagnosed GD, antithyroid drugs for less than 3 months. There was RNA extracted from PBMCs, and the TCR library was made from it. Ten or more counts support this clonotype. This CDR3 has 14 residues. V lost 5 bases and J 0 bases, leaving 10 bases between the germline ends. Germline V gives CDR1 SNHLY, CDR2 FYNNEI. The TCR beta library used iRepertoire HTBI primers with Arm-PCR amplification of CDR3. MiXCR, run by TCRdb on the multiplex PCR reads, gives a single entry per CDR3 protein. The sample contains around 400,000 distinct CDR3 sequences, about 14% of which appear only once.

The material was peripheral blood mononuclear cells (PBMCs), obtained at new diagnosis, from a patient treated with antithyroid drugs. The chain employs TRBV2 and TRBJ1-1; a weak D match, TRBD1 (5 bases). The sequence was obtained from a female donor with Graves disease. The CDR3 region has the DNA TGTGCCAGCAGTCCTGACAGACTGAACACTGAAGCTTTCTTT. It is translated as CASSPDRLNTEAFF.